A single sample gave rise to the 20 T cell receptor beta chains below, sequenced in a study of blood T cell repertoires in COVID-19. Sequenced by immunoSEQ multiplex PCR; TCRdb stores in-frame clones only, minus some. The table has around 170,000 clones, roughly 84% seen once; the top ten hold roughly 7%. The specimen was peripheral blood. The receptor source for this set is a man between 50 and 59 years old with active or convalescent COVID-19.

V and J are TRBV7-2 and TRBJ1-3; D not resolved. In germline, CDR1 is SGHTA, CDR2 FQGNSA. Between the trimmed V and J ends, which lost 4 bases and 3 bases, there was a span of 7 bases. CDR3 length equals 13 residues. In DNA form, the CDR3 reads TGTGCCAGCAGCTCGGGAGTTGGAAACACCATATATTTT. Its protein is CASSSGVGNTIYF.

This clone was observed a few times. This sequence joins TRBV27 and TRBJ1-3; 7 bases line up with TRBD1. Germline CDR1 and CDR2: MNHEY and SMNVEV (reference sequence). The CDR3 has 13 amino acids. V shed 3 bases and J 7 bases; nucleotides not matched to a gene: 3. The CDR3 DNA is TGTGCCAGCAGTTTTAACAGGGGCAACACCATATATTTT. Amino acid sequence: CASSFNRGNTIYF.

The rearrangement links TRBV29-1 to TRBJ2-3; no clear D gene. The CDR3 has 11 amino acids. The V end was cut by 7 bases, the J end by 6 bases, with 11 bases between. Germline CDR1 SQVTM, CDR2 ANQGSEA. DNA of the CDR3: TGCAGCGGTGACATGTTGGATACGCAGTATTTT. This codes for CSGDMLDTQYF.

The rearrangement links TRBV5-1 to TRBJ2-1; TRBD1 might be the D (7 bases). The CDR3 is 15 amino acids. Trimming pared 6 bases from V and 8 bases from J, leaving 21 bases between. Germline CDR1 and CDR2: SGHRS and YFSETQ. CDR3 sequence: CASTRRGESYHEQFF. The CDR3, as DNA: TGCGCCAGCACCCGCAGGGGGGAATCTTATCATGAGCAGTTCTTC.

The chain couples TRBV7-3 to TRBJ2-2; D not certain. The CDR3 sequence is 14 residues long. CDR1 and CDR2 from the germline V gene are SGHTA and FQGTGA. V gave up 2 bases and J gave up 4 bases, with 8 bases separating them. CDR3: CASSLAARTGELFF. The CDR3 DNA reads as TGTGCCAGCAGCTTAGCGGCCCGCACCGGGGAGCTGTTTTTT.

The chain carries TRBV19 and TRBJ2-3, with 11 positions matching TRBD2. Germline trimming cut 1 base from V and 2 bases from J; bases unmatched to any gene: 2. The CDR3 runs 16 residues. The V gene's germline CDR1 is LNHDA and CDR2 SQIVND (reference sequence). This CDR3 reads CASSIGTSGFTDTQYF. The CDR3 nucleotides read TGTGCCAGTAGTATAGGGACTAGCGGGTTCACAGATACGCAGTATTTT.

The rearrangement joins TRBV6-2 or TRBV6-3 to TRBJ2-2; 8 nucleotides match TRBD1. Germline V CDR1 and CDR2: MNHEY, SVGEGT. CDR3 length equals 16 residues. V trimming: 2 bases; J trimming: 1 base; junction bases outside the gene matches: 3. CDR3 DNA: TGTGCCAGCAGTTACCCCAGGGGGCAGAACACCGGGGAGCTGTTTTTT. Its protein is CASSYPRGQNTGELFF.

This clone occurred once. The chain employs TRBV7-3 and TRBJ2-1, with D possibly being TRBD1 (5 bases). The CDR3 spans 14 residues. V lost 2 bases to trimming and J lost 5 bases, with 10 bases between them. Germline CDR1 SGHTA, CDR2 FQGTGA. The CDR3 sequence is CASSLSKDNNEQFF. CDR3 in DNA: TGTGCCAGCAGCTTATCAAAGGACAACAATGAGCAGTTCTTC.

In DNA, the CDR3 is TGTGCCATCAGCGACGTGGGACAGGGCGGCGGCTACACCTTC. Its translation is CAISDVGQGGGYTF. This chain connects TRBV10-3 to TRBJ1-2; 9 positions match TRBD1. The CDR3 loop spans 14 amino acids. Germline trimming cut 6 bases from V and 8 bases from J; bases unmatched to any gene: 10. Germline CDR1 ENHRY, CDR2 SYGVKD.

The V gene is TRBV5-1, the J gene TRBJ1-1, with D possibly being TRBD1 (5 bases). V lost 4 bases and J 4 bases, leaving 20 bases between the germline ends. The CDR3 covers 16 residues. Germline V gives CDR1 SGHRS, CDR2 YFSETQ. DNA for the CDR3: TGCGCCAGCAGCCTTTCAATTCAGGGAGGGTCCACTGAAGCTTTCTTT. Amino acid sequence: CASSLSIQGGSTEAFF.

Comments on this clone: Compared with germline, one end of the junction differs, possibly owing to a read error. The chain links TRBV30 to TRBJ2-7; 10 nucleotides align to TRBD2. Germline CDR1 and CDR2: GTSNPN and SVGIG (reference sequence). The CDR3 extends over 11 amino acids. CDR3 loop: CAWARGLARHF. In nucleotides, the CDR3 is TGTGCCTGGGCCCGGGGACTAGCGCGGCACTTC.

The V gene is TRBV19, the J gene TRBJ2-7, with 9 bases that match TRBD2. CDR1 LNHDA and CDR2 SQIVND come from the germline V gene (reference sequence). CDR3 length: 14 amino acids. V lost 5 bases, J lost 3 bases, and 5 bases stayed unmatched. The CDR3 nucleotides read TGTGCCAGTAGTCTGCGGGGGGGCAACTACGAGCAGTACTTC. Encoded protein: CASSLRGGNYEQYF.

The V and J genes are TRBV10-3 and TRBJ1-1, with D tentatively TRBD1 (5 bases). Germline V lookup: CDR1 ENHRY, CDR2 SYGVKD. The ends were cut back, 6 bases at V and 4 bases at J, with 15 bases in the middle. This CDR3 region has 14 residues. The CDR3 here is CAISALGGGTEAFF. The CDR3 DNA is TGTGCCATCAGCGCTTTGGGGGGAGGCACTGAAGCTTTCTTT.

V and J are TRBV11-2 and TRBJ2-1, with 7 bases identical to TRBD2. V was pared by 0 bases and J by 4 bases, with 18 bases of the junction left unmatched. The CDR3 is made up of 20 amino acids. Germline assignment: CDR1 SGHAT and CDR2 FQNNGV. The CDR3 here is CASSLDSPPAGWAHYNEQFF. In DNA form, the CDR3 reads TGTGCCAGCAGCTTAGATAGCCCCCCAGCGGGGTGGGCCCATTACAATGAGCAGTTCTTC. Filled out from reference TRBV11-2 and TRBJ2-1, the complete variable domain reads EAGVAQSPRYKIIEKRQSVAFWCNPISGHATLYWYQQILGQGPKLLIQFQNNGVVDDSQLPKDRFSAERLKGVDSTLKIQPAKLEDSAVYLCASSLDSPPAGWAHYNEQFFGPGTRLTVL.

Regarding this clone: The same CDR3 also results from other DNA sequences found in this sample. This chain connects TRBV5-1 to TRBJ1-1; D remains unclear. CDR1 SGHRS and CDR2 YFSETQ come from the germline V gene. This CDR3 is built from 14 residues. The V gene lost 1 base and the J gene lost 0 bases, with 7 bases spanning the gap. CDR3: CASSLYSLNTEAFF. CDR3 in DNA: TGCGCCAGCAGCTTGTACAGTTTGAACACTGAAGCTTTCTTT.

Written as DNA, the CDR3 is TGTGCCTGGCTAGGGACAGGGGATTCACCCCTCCACTTT. This translates into CAWLGTGDSPLHF. The chain combines TRBV30 with TRBJ1-6; the match to TRBD1 covers 10 bases. The CDR3 is 13 amino acids. Germline values: CDR1 GTSNPN, CDR2 SVGIG (reference sequence). J gave up 8 bases and V 5 bases, and 3 bases lay outside the gene matches.

J is TRBJ1-3 and V is TRBV9; D is possibly TRBD1 (5 bases). V lost 0 bases, J lost 4 bases, and 14 bases lay in between. CDR1 and CDR2 (germline): SGDLS, YYNGEE. CDR3 size: 16 residues. Here the CDR3 reads CASSVAGGGSGNTIYF. The CDR3 coding sequence is TGTGCCAGCAGCGTAGCTGGCGGGGGATCGGGAAACACCATATATTTT.

The rearrangement links TRBV19 to TRBJ2-2, with 11 bases identical to TRBD2. Per germline, CDR1 LNHDA and CDR2 SQIVND (reference sequence). CDR3 length equals 16 residues. With V trimmed by 5 bases and J by 6 bases, 8 bases remained unmatched. The CDR3 nucleotides are TGTGCCAGTAGTTCGGGACTAGCGGAAAGACCCGGGGAGCTGTTTTTT. Amino acid sequence: CASSSGLAERPGELFF.

The rearrangement links TRBV9 to TRBJ2-1; weak D call: TRBD1 (9 bases). Trimming cost V 4 bases and J 8 bases, with 19 bases left between them. Germline CDR1 and CDR2: SGDLS and YYNGEE. This CDR3 is built from 15 residues. The DNA for the CDR3 is TGTGCCAGCAGCCTTAGCGGGACAGGGACCGATGAGCAGTTCTTC. Translation gives CASSLSGTGTDEQFF.

The chain is built from TRBV6-1 and TRBJ1-1; D perhaps matches TRBD1 (5 bases). V was clipped by 1 base and J by 3 bases, with 6 bases between them. Germline V gene lookup returns CDR1 MNHNS and CDR2 SASEGT. The CDR3 extends over 13 amino acids. The CDR3 DNA sequence: TGTGCCAGCAGTGAAGTAGGGGACACTGAAGCTTTCTTT. Translated: CASSEVGDTEAFF.